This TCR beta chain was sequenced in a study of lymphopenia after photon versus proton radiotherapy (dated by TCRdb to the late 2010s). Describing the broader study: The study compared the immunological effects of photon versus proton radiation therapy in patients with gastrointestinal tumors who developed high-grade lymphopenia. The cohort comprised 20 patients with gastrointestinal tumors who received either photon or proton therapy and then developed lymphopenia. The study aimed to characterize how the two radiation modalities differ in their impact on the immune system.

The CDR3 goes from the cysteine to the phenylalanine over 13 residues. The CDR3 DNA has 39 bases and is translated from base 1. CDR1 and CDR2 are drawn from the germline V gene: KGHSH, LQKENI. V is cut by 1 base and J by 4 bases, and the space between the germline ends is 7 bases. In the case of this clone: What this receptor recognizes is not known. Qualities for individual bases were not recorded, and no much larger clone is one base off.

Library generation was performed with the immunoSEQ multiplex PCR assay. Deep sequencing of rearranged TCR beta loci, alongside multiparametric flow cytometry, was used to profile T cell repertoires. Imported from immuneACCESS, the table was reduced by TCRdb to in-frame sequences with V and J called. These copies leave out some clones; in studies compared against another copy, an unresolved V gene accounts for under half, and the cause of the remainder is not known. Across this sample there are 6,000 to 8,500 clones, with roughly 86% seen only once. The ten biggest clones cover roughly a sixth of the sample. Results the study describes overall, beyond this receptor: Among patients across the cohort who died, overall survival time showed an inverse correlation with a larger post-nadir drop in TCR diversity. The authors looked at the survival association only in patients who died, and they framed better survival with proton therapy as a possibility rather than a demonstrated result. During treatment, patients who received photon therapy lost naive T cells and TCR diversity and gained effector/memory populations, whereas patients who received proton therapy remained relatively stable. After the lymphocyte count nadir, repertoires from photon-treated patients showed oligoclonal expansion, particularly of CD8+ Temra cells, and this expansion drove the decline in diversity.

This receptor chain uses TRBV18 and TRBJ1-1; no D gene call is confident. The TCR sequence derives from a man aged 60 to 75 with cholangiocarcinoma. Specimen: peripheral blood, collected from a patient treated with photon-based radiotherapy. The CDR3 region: CASSPQSGTEAFF. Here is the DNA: TGTGCCAGCTCACCACAGTCAGGCACTGAAGCTTTCTTT. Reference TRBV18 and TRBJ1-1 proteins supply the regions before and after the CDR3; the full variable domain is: NAGVMQNPRHLVRRRGQEARLRCSPMKGHSHVYWYRQLPEEGLKFMVYLQKENIIDESGMPKERFSAEFPKEGPSILRIQQVVRGDSAAYFCASSPQSGTEAFFGQGTRLTVV.